This entry concerns a single T cell receptor (beta chain). What it recognizes is unknown. The sample belongs to a study of T cells in Graves' hyperthyroidism and ophthalmopathy. The wider study: Blood was drawn when the patient was first diagnosed and still untreated. Study results and limitations: A 13 V-J model separated ophthalmopathy from stable hyperthyroidism.

Researchers took RNA transcripts and amplified the TCR beta CDR3 regions from them. A first-round RT-PCR of the TCR CDR3 used the HTBI primer set. TCRdb fed the multiplex PCR reads into MiXCR, producing one record per CDR3 protein. The sample contains 550,000 to 800,000 distinct CDR3 sequences, roughly 17% of which appear only once. Stable disease denoted Graves' hyperthyroidism without ophthalmopathy progression within 18 months. PBMCs were sourced from more than 9 ml fresh peripheral blood. Germline V gives CDR1 SGHAT, CDR2 FQNNGV. J was trimmed by 5 bases and V by 3 bases; bases with no gene match: 5. The CDR3 totals 15 residues.

The receptor was isolated from a man aged 45 to 65 with Graves' hyperthyroidism. The genes are TRBV11-2 and TRBJ2-1, with 9 bases aligning to TRBD2. Input material: blood. The CDR3 loop reads CASSLEASGNNEQFF. CDR3 coding DNA: TGTGCCAGCAGCTTGGAGGCTAGCGGGAACAATGAGCAGTTCTTC.